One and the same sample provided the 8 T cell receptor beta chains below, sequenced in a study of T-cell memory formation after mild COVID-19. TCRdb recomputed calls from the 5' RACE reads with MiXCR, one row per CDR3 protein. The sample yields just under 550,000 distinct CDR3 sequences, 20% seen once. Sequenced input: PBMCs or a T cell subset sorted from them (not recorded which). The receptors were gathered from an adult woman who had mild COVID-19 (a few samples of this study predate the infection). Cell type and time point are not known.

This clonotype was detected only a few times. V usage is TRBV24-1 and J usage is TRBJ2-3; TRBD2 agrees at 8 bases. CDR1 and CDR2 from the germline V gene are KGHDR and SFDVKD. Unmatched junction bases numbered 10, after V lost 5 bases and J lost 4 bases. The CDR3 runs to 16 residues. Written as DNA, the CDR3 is TGTGCCACCAGTGGCGGACTAGCCGCAAGGGCAGATACGCAGTATTTT. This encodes CATSGGLAARADTQYF.

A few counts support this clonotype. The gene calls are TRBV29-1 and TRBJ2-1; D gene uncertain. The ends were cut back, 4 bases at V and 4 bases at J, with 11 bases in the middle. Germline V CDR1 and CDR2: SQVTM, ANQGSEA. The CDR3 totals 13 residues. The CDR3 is CSVVPQSYNEQFF. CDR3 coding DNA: TGCAGCGTTGTGCCCCAATCATACAATGAGCAGTTCTTC.

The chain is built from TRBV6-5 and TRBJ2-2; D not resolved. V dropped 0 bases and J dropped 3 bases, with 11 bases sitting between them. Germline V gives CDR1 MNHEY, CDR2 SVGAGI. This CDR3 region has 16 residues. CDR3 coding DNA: TGTGCCAGCAGTTACTCCCGCCAGTGGTACACCGGGGAGCTGTTTTTT. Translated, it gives CASSYSRQWYTGELFF.

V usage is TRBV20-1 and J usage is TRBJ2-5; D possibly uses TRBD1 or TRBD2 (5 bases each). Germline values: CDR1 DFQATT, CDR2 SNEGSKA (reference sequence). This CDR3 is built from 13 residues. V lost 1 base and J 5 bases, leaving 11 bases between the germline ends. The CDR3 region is CSARVPGHETQYF. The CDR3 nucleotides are TGCAGTGCTAGAGTCCCGGGGCACGAGACCCAGTACTTC.

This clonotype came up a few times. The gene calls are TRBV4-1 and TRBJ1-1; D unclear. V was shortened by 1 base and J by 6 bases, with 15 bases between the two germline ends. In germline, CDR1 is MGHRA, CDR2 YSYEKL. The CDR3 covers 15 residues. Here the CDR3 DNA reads TGCGCCAGCAGCCAAGTGAGGTTGGGGAGGGCTGAAGCTTTCTTT. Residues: CASSQVRLGRAEAFF.

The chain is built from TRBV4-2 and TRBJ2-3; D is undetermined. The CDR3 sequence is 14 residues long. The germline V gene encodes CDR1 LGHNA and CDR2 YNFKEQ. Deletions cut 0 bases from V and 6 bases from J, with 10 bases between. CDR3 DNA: TGTGCCAGCAGCCAAGATGCTCCTCCCGATACGCAGTATTTT. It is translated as CASSQDAPPDTQYF.

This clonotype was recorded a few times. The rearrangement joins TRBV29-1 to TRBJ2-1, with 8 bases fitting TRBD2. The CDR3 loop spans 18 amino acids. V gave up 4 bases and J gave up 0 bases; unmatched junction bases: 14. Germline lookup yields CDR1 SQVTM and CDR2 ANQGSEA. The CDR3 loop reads CSVGQREKGTSSYNEQFF. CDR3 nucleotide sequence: TGCAGCGTTGGGCAAAGGGAGAAAGGGACTAGCTCCTACAATGAGCAGTTCTTC.

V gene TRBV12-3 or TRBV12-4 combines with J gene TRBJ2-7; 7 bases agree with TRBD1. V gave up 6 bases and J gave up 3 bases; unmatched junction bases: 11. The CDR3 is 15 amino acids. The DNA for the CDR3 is TGTGCCAGCAGCTTTACAGCCACAGGGGTCTACGAGCAGTACTTC. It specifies CASSFTATGVYEQYF.